The sample holds many counts of the clone carrying this T cell receptor (beta chain). Its antigen is unknown. Here immunoSEQ multiplex PCR was the method, and the copy in TCRdb shows in-frame clones only, minus some. There are fewer than 2.5 million clones in the sample; roughly 93% occur only once, and roughly 0.36% lies in the top ten. Trimming pared 1 base from V and 4 bases from J, leaving 9 bases between. The CDR3 covers 14 residues. Per the germline V gene, CDR1 is SGHRS and CDR2 is YFSETQ. This sample is drawn from a study of shared clonotypes between healthy human individuals. General study findings and limits: Donor clonotype sharing was expected to depend on sequencing depth. Sample collection involved blood only; tissue repertoires are likely different.

Material: naive CD4+ T cells from PBMCs. This sample's subset: CD45RA+ positively selected. The origin of this receptor is a man between 18 and 35 years old in good health. Some clones in this sample may be carry-over from other donors' samples. The V call is TRBV5-1, the J call TRBJ2-1; D call uncertain. CDR3 bases: TGCGCCAGCAGCTTGCTAGGGATTTACAATGAGCAGTTCTTC. Amino acid sequence: CASSLLGIYNEQFF.